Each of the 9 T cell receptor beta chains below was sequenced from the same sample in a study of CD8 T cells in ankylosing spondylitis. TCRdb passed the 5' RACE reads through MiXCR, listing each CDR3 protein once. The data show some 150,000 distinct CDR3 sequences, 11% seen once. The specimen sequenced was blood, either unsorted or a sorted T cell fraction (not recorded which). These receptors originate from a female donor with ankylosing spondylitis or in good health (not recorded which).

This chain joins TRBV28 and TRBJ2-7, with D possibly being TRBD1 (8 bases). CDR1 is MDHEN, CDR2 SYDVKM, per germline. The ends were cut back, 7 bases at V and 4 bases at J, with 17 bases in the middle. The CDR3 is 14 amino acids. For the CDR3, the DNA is TGTGCCAGCACCATGTACAGGGGGGGTTACGAGCAGTACTTC. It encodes CASTMYRGGYEQYF.

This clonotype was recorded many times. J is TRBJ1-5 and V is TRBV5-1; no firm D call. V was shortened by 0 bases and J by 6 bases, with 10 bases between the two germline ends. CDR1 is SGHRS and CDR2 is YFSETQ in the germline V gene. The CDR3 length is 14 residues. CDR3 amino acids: CASSLEAGSQPQHF. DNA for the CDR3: TGCGCCAGCAGCTTGGAGGCGGGAAGTCAGCCCCAGCATTTT. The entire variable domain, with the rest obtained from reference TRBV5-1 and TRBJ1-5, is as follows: KAGVTQTPRYLIKTRGQQVTLSCSPISGHRSVSWYQQTPGQGLQFLFEYFSETQRNKGNFPGRFSGRQFSNSRSEMNVSTLELGDSALYLCASSLEAGSQPQHFGDGTRLSIL.

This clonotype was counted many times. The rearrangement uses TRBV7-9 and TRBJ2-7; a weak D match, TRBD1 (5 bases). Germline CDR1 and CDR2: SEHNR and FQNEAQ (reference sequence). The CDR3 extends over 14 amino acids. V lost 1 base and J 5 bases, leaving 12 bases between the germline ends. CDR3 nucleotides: TGTGCCAGCAGCTTAGGTCAGGGTGGAAACGAGCAGTACTTC. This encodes CASSLGQGGNEQYF.

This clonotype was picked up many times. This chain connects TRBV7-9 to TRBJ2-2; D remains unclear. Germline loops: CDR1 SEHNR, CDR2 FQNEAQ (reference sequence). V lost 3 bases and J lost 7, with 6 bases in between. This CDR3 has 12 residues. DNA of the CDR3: TGTGCCAGCAGCTTGAGTGGCGGGGAGCTGTTTTTT. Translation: CASSLSGGELFF.

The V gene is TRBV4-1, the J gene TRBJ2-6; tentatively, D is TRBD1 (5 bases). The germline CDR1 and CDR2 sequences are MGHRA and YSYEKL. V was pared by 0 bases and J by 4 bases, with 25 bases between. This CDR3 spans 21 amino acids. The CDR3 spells CASSQERPGAGVGLGANVLTF. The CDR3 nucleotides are TGCGCCAGCAGCCAAGAGCGTCCTGGGGCAGGAGTCGGTCTGGGGGCCAACGTCCTGACTTTC.

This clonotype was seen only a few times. CDR3 sequence (DNA): TGTGCCAGCAGCCTCGGACTAGCGGGGGTTTCAGAGACCCAGTACTTC. Protein sequence: CASSLGLAGVSETQYF. This sequence joins TRBV11-2 and TRBJ2-5; 13 bases align to TRBD2. Trimming took 5 bases from V and 4 from J; bases not matched to a gene: 7. Germline values: CDR1 SGHAT, CDR2 FQNNGV. The CDR3 is 16 residues long.

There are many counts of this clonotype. The CDR3, as DNA: TGTGCCAGCAGCTCCCGGGACGGACAGCCCCAGCATTTT. Encoded protein: CASSSRDGQPQHF. V usage is TRBV7-2 and J usage is TRBJ1-5; a weak D match, TRBD1 (5 bases). Germline-derived CDR1 and CDR2 are SGHTA and FQGNSA. CDR3 length equals 13 residues. Trimming cost V 4 bases and J 7 bases, with 11 bases left between them.

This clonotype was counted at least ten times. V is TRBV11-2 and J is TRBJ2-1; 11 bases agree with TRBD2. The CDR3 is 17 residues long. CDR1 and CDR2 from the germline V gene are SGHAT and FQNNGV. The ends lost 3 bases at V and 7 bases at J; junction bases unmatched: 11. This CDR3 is CASSFPTTSGAGNEQFF. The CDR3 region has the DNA TGTGCCAGCAGCTTCCCCACGACTAGCGGGGCGGGGAATGAGCAGTTCTTC.

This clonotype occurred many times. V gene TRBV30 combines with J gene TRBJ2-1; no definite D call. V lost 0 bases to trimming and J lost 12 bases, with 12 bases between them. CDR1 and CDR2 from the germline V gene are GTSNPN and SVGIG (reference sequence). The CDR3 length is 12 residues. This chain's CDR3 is CAWSVQGLRQFF. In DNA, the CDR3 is TGTGCCTGGAGTGTACAAGGTCTACGGCAGTTCTTC. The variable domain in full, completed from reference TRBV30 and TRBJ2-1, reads SQTIHQWPATLVQPVGSPLSLECTVEGTSNPNLYWYRQAAGRGLQLLFYSVGIGQISSEVPQNLSASRPQDRQFILSSKKLLLSDSGFYLCAWSVQGLRQFFGPGTRLTVL.